Presented here are 14 T cell receptor beta chains from one specimen sequenced in a study of glioma-infiltrating T cells. The iRepertoire nested amplicon-rescue multiplex PCR amplified TCR alpha and beta CDR3s from RNA. A single record per CDR3 protein comes from TCRdb applying MiXCR to the multiplex PCR reads. In the table there are tens of thousands of distinct CDR3 sequences, around a quarter of which are singletons. Sample: glioma tissue, nonneoplastic brain tissue, or PBMCs (not recorded which). The receptors originated from a human donor with low-grade glioma or glioblastoma, undergoing nonglioma brain surgery, or in good health (not recorded which).

This clonotype has ten or more counts. This chain uses TRBV7-7 with TRBJ2-5; no firm D call. Trimming left V 4 bases short and J 2 bases short, with 14 bases between. Germline V lookup: CDR1 SSHAT, CDR2 FNYEAQ (reference sequence). This CDR3 contains 15 residues. CDR3 bases: TGTGCCAGCAGCTCCGGTTGGGTGGGACAAGAGACCCAGTACTTC. It specifies CASSSGWVGQETQYF.

As to this clonotype: A much more abundant neighbour one base away suggests this may be a read error. The chain carries TRBV18 and TRBJ2-5; D may be TRBD1 (5 bases). This CDR3 is built from 16 residues. Germline V gene sequence: CDR1 KGHSH, CDR2 LQKENI. Trimming took off 3 bases at V and 5 bases at J, with 19 bases between the two ends. The CDR3: CASSPIQASIDETQYF. The CDR3 DNA reads as TGTGCCAGCTCACCGATACAGGCCTCGATCGATGAGACCCAGTACTTC.

This clonotype was found many times. The rearrangement uses TRBV11-2 and TRBJ2-3; 11 nucleotides match TRBD1. V lost 4 bases, J lost 5 bases, and 5 bases stayed unmatched. The CDR3 runs 15 residues. CDR1 is SGHAT and CDR2 is FQNNGV in the germline V gene. The CDR3 is CASSSDRGQGDTQYF. In DNA, the CDR3 is TGTGCCAGCAGCTCGGACAGGGGGCAAGGAGATACGCAGTATTTT.

With respect to this clonotype: A much larger clone sits a single nucleotide away, making a read error possible. The chain carries TRBV7-6 and TRBJ2-5; D may be TRBD1 (5 bases). The germline CDR1 and CDR2 sequences are SGHVS and FNYEAQ. This CDR3 region has 14 residues. Written as DNA, the CDR3 is TGTGCCCGCAGCCCTTTGGGGCTCCAAGAGACCCAGTACTTC. Translated: CARSPLGLQETQYF.

The table lists this clonotype with many counts. This chain links TRBV19 with TRBJ1-1, with 8 bases lining up with TRBD1. CDR1 is LNHDA, CDR2 SQIVND, per germline (reference sequence). CDR3 length: 12 residues. Trimming cost V 4 bases and J 8 bases; bases outside gene matches: 3. The CDR3 loop is CASSNRQGEAFF. The CDR3 DNA sequence: TGTGCCAGTAGTAACCGACAGGGGGAAGCTTTCTTT.

V and J are TRBV12-3 or TRBV12-4 and TRBJ1-2; unclear D gene. Trimming pared 6 bases from V and 8 bases from J, leaving 10 bases between. This CDR3 has 11 residues. Written as DNA, the CDR3 is TGTGCCAGCAGCCCTGGACGCGGCTACACCTTC. Encoded protein: CASSPGRGYTF.

As DNA, the CDR3 is TGCAGTGCTAGAGATCAGGCGGGGGGGCGGACAGATACGCAGTATTTT. Translation: CSARDQAGGRTDTQYF. This chain links TRBV20-1 with TRBJ2-3; 9 bases fit TRBD2. The CDR3 consists of 16 residues. The V segment lost 0 bases and the J segment 3 bases; nucleotides outside the gene matches: 7. Germline CDR1 reads DFQATT; CDR2 reads SNEGSKA (reference sequence).

This clonotype showed up many times. This chain connects TRBV7-6 to TRBJ1-1; D remains unclear. There are 16 residues in the CDR3. From germline, CDR1 is SGHVS and CDR2 FNYEAQ. The germline V and J ends were trimmed by 1 base and 0 bases, with 12 bases remaining between them. The CDR3 protein is CASSLGAGSMNTEAFF. The CDR3 DNA reads as TGTGCCAGCAGCTTAGGTGCGGGATCCATGAACACTGAAGCTTTCTTT.

Regarding this clonotype: At one of its ends the junction is not consistent with the germline gene, which may arise from a read error. The V call is TRBV7-6, the J call TRBJ1-3; the D is unclear. This CDR3 has 17 residues. CDR1 is SGHVS and CDR2 is FNYEAQ in the germline V gene. The CDR3 sequence is CASSLVVSRAAGNTLYF. The CDR3 region has the DNA TGTGCCAGCAGTTTAGTGGTCTCAAGGGCGGCCGGAAACACCCTATATTTT.

The table lists this clonotype with a few counts. The chain employs TRBV19 and TRBJ1-5; 8 bases fit TRBD1. The CDR3 runs to 16 residues. The germline CDR1 and CDR2 sequences are LNHDA and SQIVND (reference sequence). The V segment lost 5 bases and the J segment 6 bases; nucleotides outside the gene matches: 12. In DNA form, the CDR3 reads TGTGCCAGTAGTGATGGAGGACAGGGCCAGGCTCAGCCCCAGCATTTT. Its translation: CASSDGGQGQAQPQHF.

This clonotype was recorded a few times. The gene calls are TRBV29-1 and TRBJ2-5; D gene unclear. V was shortened by 3 bases and J by 5 bases, with 13 bases between the two germline ends. Germline lookup yields CDR1 SQVTM and CDR2 ANQGSEA. The CDR3 covers 13 residues. DNA of the CDR3: TGCAGCGTTGATCGGTCCGATTTGGAGACCCAGTACTTC. Translated: CSVDRSDLETQYF.

A remark on this clonotype: Since a much larger clone is just one base distant, this may be a read error. The chain has TRBV10-2 and TRBJ2-5; no clear D gene. Germline V lookup: CDR1 WSHSY, CDR2 SAAADI. The CDR3 extends over 11 amino acids. CDR3 bases: TGCGCCGGCAGTGAGCAAGAGACCCAGTACTTC. Translation: CAGSEQETQYF.

Many counts were recorded for this clonotype. CDR3 nucleotides: TGTGCCAGCAGTCCACTAGCGCTAGAGACCCAGTACTTC. The encoded protein is CASSPLALETQYF. This chain joins TRBV6-1 and TRBJ2-5; 7 nucleotides line up with TRBD2. Germline CDR1 reads MNHNS; CDR2 reads SASEGT. Trimming took 5 bases from V and 4 from J; bases not matched to a gene: 4. There are 13 residues in the CDR3.

This chain connects TRBV3-1 to TRBJ2-2; no reliable D call. Germline CDR1 is LGHDT and CDR2 is YNNKEL (reference sequence). Deletions cut 0 bases from V and 5 bases from J, with 7 bases between. The CDR3 sequence is 14 residues long. CDR3 in DNA: TGTGCCAGCAGCCAAGATCTTAGGACCGGGGAGCTGTTTTTT. Amino acids: CASSQDLRTGELFF. Full variable domain (missing parts from reference TRBV3-1 and TRBJ2-2): DTAVSQTPKYLVTQMGNDKSIKCEQNLGHDTMYWYKQDSKKFLKIMFSYNNKELIINETVPNRFSPKSPDKAHLNLHINSLELGDSAVYFCASSQDLRTGELFFGEGSRLTVL.